This T cell receptor beta chain stems from a study of T cell repertoires in ileal Crohn's disease. About the study: Median disease duration was about 8.5 years; 35% smoked at surgery. Thiopurines (around eleven) or anti-TNF agents (18) were given postoperatively to about half.

The time point is: inflamed ileum from the surgical specimen. CDR3 length: 11 residues. Germline V gene data show CDR1 as MNHEY and CDR2 as SMNVEV (reference sequence). V was clipped by 8 bases and J by 5 bases, with 9 bases between them. Method: immunoSEQ multiplex PCR; TCRdb's copy keeps in-frame clones and lacks some. The sample has roughly 10,000 clones; 87% are singletons. As regards this clone: The target antigen is unknown.

The study, taken as a whole, reports: Clonal expansions were more frequent in active smokers than non-smokers at surgery. High-frequency clones were more common in sorted CD8 than CD4 cells.

The sample consisted of ileal tissue. The clonotype was recovered from an adult with Crohn's disease. The chain has TRBV27 and TRBJ1-1; D uncertain. The CDR3 sequence: CASLGRTEAFF. CDR3 bases: TGTGCCAGCTTGGGCCGAACTGAAGCTTTCTTT.